This TCR beta chain stems from a study of cytomegalovirus exposure and HLA in healthy donors. Study findings and constraints: Analyses of presence and absence presupposed an approximately uniform sequencing depth across donors.

Primers included in the PCR were 60 Vbeta and 13 Jbeta primers. The table came from immunoSEQ multiplex PCR; TCRdb's copy has only in-frame clones and leaves some out. The sample contains about 200,000 clones, 87% of which appear only once. Germline V CDR1 and CDR2: SGHDT, YYEEEE. The CDR3 covers 12 residues. V lost 0 bases and J lost 2, with 3 bases in between. Notes on this clone: Its specificity is not known.

Sequenced sample: PBMCs. The clonotype was recovered from a man under 40 in good health and CMV-seronegative. The gene calls are TRBV5-6 and TRBJ2-7, with D uncertain. The DNA of the CDR3 is TGTGCCAGCAGCTTGGCGGCCTACGAGCAGTACTTC. As protein: CASSLAAYEQYF.